Described below is a single T cell receptor beta chain sequence and its context. This sample was included in a study of cytomegalovirus exposure and HLA in healthy donors. In the PCR, 60 Vbeta and 13 Jbeta primers were used. Method: immunoSEQ multiplex PCR; TCRdb's copy keeps in-frame clones and lacks some. This sample's table has 200,000 or so clones. The CDR3 runs to 15 residues. Per the germline V gene, CDR1 is SGHTA and CDR2 is FQGNSA. With 2 bases removed from V and 1 base from J, the gap between germline ends came to 9 bases. The clonotype originates from a boy between 5 and 17 years old in good health and CMV-seronegative. The specimen was PBMCs. The chain recombines TRBV7-2 with TRBJ2-1; D not certain. CDR3 amino acids: CASSLLGNSYNEQFF. The CDR3 region has the DNA TGTGCCAGCAGCTTACTCGGTAATTCCTACAATGAGCAGTTCTTC.